The TCR beta chain under discussion was sequenced for a study of blood T cell repertoires in COVID-19. Turning to the study itself: Acute-phase and convalescent COVID-19 samples originated in the United States, Italy and Spain. From T cells, B-cell-depleted T cells, or PBMCs came the material, which was cDNA or gDNA.

In the study's own analysis: Reference gene primer amplification gave nucleated cell count estimates. Measured with immunoSEQ multiplex PCR; TCRdb has only the in-frame clones, and not every one. V, J and clone size are taken as reported in that table, and D and trimming were inferred from the DNA itself. This table holds around 150,000 clones, approximately 80% found once. The clonotype originates from an older woman with active or convalescent COVID-19. Sequenced sample: peripheral blood.

The CDR3 nucleotides read TGCGCCAGCAGCGCGGGACGGCCCGGGGATTCACCCCTCCACTTT. This gives the protein CASSAGRPGDSPLHF. The chain links TRBV5-1 to TRBJ1-6, with D perhaps TRBD1 (5 bases). Trimming stripped 4 bases from V and 8 bases from J, with 16 bases between. Germline V CDR1 and CDR2: SGHRS, YFSETQ. The CDR3 has 15 amino acids.